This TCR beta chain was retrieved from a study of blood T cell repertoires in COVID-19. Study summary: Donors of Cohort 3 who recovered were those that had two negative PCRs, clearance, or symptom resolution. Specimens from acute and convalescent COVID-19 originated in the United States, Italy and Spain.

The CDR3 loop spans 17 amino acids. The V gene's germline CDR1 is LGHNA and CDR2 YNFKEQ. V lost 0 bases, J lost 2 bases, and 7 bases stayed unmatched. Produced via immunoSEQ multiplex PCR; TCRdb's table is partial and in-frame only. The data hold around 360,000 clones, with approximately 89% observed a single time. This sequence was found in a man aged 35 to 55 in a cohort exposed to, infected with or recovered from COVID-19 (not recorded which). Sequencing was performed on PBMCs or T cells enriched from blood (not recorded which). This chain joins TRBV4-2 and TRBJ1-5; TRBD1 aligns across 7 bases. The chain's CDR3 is CASSQELGDRGNQPQHF. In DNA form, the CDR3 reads TGTGCCAGCAGCCAAGAGTTGGGAGACAGGGGCAATCAGCCCCAGCATTTT.